The source of this T cell receptor (beta chain) is a study of blood T cell repertoires in COVID-19. Germline CDR1 SGHAT, CDR2 FQNNGV. V was trimmed by 5 bases and J by 0 bases, leaving 17 bases between them. This CDR3 is 17 amino acids long. Here immunoSEQ multiplex PCR was the method, and the copy in TCRdb shows in-frame clones only, minus some. The sample yields roughly 90,000 clones, over 80% seen once. The chain uses TRBV11-2 and TRBJ1-3, with D unclear. The sequence derives from a woman in her 70s with acute or convalescent COVID-19. The sample was peripheral blood. The CDR3 nucleotides read TGTGCCAGCAGCCCCTACGAGGGAGTCGGCTCTGGAAACACCATATATTTT. This sequence encodes CASSPYEGVGSGNTIYF.